This T cell receptor beta chain stems from a study of T cell responses to AZD1222 COVID-19 vaccine. A note on this clone: Its target is unknown.

From germline, CDR1 is SNHLY and CDR2 FYNNEI. The CDR3 contains 14 residues. V dropped 6 bases and J dropped 7; count of bases not matched to a gene: 7. Using immunoSEQ multiplex PCR, the repertoire was profiled, and TCRdb retains in-frame clones only, with some absent. The sample carries around 130,000 clones, roughly 88% recorded once. Broader study findings: Just a handful of AZD1222 recipients were seropositive at baseline.

The sample here was peripheral blood, taken on day 0 of AZD1222 vaccination. V gene TRBV2 combines with J gene TRBJ1-4, with 8 bases that match TRBD1. This TCR was recovered from an adult in good health. The CDR3 DNA reads as TGTGCCAGCAGGGGACAGGCCCGGGGTGAAAAACTGTTTTTT. Translation: CASRGQARGEKLFF.